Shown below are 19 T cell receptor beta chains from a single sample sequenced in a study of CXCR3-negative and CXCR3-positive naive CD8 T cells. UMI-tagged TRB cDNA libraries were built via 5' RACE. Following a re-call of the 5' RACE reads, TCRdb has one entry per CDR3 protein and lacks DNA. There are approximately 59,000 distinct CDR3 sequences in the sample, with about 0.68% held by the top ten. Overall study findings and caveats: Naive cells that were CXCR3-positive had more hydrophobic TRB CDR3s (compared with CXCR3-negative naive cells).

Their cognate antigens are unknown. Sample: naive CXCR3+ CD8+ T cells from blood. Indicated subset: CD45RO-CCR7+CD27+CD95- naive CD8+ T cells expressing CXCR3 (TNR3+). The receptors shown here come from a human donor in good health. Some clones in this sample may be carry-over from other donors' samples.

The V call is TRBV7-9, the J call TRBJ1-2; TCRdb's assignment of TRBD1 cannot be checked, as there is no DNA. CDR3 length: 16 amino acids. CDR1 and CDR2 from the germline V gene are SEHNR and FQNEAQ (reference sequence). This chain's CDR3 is CASILIMAPVSSGYTF.

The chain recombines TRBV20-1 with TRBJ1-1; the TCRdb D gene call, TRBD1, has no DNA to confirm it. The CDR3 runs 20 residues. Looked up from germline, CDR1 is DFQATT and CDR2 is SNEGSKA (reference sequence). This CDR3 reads CSARDTFLILGQGADTEAFF.

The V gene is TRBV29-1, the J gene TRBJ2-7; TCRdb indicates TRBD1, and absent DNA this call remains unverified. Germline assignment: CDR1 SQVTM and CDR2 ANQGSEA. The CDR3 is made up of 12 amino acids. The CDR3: CSADRGSGEQYF.

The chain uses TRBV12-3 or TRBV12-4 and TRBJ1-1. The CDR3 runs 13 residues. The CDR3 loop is CASSFASNTEAFF.

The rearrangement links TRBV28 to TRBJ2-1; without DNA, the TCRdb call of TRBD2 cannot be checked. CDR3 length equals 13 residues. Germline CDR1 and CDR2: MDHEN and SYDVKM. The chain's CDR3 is CASKGSGGLGQFF.

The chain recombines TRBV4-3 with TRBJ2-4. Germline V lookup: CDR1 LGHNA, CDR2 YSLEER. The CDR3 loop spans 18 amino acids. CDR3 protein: CASSQALSADIAKNIQYF.

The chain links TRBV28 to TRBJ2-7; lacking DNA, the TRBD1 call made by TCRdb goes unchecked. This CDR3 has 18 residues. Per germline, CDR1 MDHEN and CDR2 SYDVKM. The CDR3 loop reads CASSIGTGGQGEGYEQYF.

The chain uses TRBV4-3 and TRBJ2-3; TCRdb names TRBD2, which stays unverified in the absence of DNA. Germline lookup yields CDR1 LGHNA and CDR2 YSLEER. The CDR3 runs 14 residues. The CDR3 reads CASSQRDSTDTQYF.

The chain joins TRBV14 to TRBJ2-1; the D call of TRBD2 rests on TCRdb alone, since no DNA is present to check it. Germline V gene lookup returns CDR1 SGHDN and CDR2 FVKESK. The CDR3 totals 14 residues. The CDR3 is CASSQGVGPNEQFF.

CDR3: CASSLEGTLNTGELFF. The chain has TRBV5-1 and TRBJ2-2; TCRdb's D call of TRBD1 is untestable without DNA. The CDR3 is 16 residues long. CDR1 and CDR2 from the germline V gene are SGHRS and YFSETQ.

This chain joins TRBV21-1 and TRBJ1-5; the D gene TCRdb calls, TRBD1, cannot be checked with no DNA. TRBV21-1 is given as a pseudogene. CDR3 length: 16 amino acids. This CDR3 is CASRTYRAGENQPQHF.

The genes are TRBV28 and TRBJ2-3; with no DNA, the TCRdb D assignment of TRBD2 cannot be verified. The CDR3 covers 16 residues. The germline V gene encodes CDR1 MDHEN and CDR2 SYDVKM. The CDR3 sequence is CASSTQIATSTDTQYF.

The CDR3: CASRQDGLGETQYF. The chain recombines TRBV6-2 or TRBV6-3 with TRBJ2-5; TCRdb indicates TRBD2, and absent DNA this call remains unverified. Germline V gives CDR1 MNHEY, CDR2 SVGEGT. The length of the CDR3 is 14 residues.

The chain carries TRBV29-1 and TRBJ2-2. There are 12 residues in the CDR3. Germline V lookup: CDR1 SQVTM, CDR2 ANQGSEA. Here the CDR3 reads CSVAGDTGELFF.

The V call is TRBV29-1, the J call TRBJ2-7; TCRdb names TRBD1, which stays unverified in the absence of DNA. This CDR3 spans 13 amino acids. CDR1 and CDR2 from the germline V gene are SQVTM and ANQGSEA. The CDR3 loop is CSALDRRSYEQYF.

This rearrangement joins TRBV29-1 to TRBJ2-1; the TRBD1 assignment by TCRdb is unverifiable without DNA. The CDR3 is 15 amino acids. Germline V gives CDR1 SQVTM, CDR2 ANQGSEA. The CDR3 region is CSTPHGQVPYNEQFF.

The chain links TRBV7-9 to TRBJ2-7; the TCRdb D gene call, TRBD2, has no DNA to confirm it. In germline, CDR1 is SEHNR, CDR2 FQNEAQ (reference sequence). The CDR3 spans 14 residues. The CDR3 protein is CASTFTSETYEQYF. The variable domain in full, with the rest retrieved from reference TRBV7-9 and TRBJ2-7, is DTGVSQNPRHKITKRGQNVTFRCDPISEHNRLYWYRQTLGQGPEFLTYFQNEAQLEKSRLLSDRFSAERPKGSFSTLEIQRTEQGDSAMYLCASTFTSETYEQYFGPGTRLTVT.

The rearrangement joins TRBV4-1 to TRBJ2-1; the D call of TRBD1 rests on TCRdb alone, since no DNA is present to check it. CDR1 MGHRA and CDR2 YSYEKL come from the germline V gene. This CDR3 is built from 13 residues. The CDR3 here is CASSANRGNEQFF.

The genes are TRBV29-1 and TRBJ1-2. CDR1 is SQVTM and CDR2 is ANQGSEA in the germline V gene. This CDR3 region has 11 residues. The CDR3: CSVDQDYGYTF.